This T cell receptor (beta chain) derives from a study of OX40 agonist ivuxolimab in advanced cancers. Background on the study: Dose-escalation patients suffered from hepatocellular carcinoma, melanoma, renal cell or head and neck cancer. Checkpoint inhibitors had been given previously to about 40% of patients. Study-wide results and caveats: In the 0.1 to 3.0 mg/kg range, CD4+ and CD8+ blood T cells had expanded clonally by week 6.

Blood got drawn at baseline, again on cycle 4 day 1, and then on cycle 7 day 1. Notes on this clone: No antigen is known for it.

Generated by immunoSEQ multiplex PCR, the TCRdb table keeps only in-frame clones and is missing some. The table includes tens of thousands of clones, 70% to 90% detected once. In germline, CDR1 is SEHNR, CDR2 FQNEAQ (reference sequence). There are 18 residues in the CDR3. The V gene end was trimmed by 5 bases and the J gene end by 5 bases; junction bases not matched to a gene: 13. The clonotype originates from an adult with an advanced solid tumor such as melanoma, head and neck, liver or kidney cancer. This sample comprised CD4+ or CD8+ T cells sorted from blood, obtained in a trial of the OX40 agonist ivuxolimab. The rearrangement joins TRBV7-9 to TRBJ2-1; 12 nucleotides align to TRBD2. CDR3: CASSTKRTSGIPHNEQFF. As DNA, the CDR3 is TGTGCCAGCAGCACAAAACGGACTAGCGGGATCCCTCACAATGAGCAGTTCTTC.